Presented here are 28 T cell receptor beta chains from one specimen sequenced in a study of CD8 T cells in ankylosing spondylitis. TCRdb reprocessed the 5' RACE reads via MiXCR and lists one record per CDR3 protein. Among under 85,000 distinct CDR3 sequences listed, about 5.2% were seen once. The sample was blood, either unsorted or a sorted T cell fraction (not recorded which). The source of these receptors is a male donor with ankylosing spondylitis or in good health (not recorded which).

This clonotype was counted at least ten times. CDR3 residues: CASSLETDTQYF. DNA for the CDR3: TGCGCCAGCAGCTTGGAGACAGATACGCAGTATTTT. The chain employs TRBV5-1 and TRBJ2-3; D is unclear. Trimming removed 0 bases from V and 3 bases from J, with 2 bases in between. The CDR3 is made up of 12 amino acids. CDR1 SGHRS and CDR2 YFSETQ come from the germline V gene.

This clonotype was seen many times. V is TRBV12-3 or TRBV12-4 and J is TRBJ1-4; D gene uncertain. Between the trimmed V and J ends, which lost 6 bases and 8 bases, there was a span of 16 bases. This CDR3 has 14 amino acids. CDR3 sequence: CASSTKAGEEKLFF. In nucleotides, the CDR3 is TGTGCCAGCAGCACGAAGGCTGGTGAGGAAAAACTGTTTTTT.

At least ten counts were recorded for this clonotype. V and J are TRBV5-1 and TRBJ1-1; 8 bases line up with TRBD1. Germline CDR1 SGHRS, CDR2 YFSETQ. The CDR3 is 15 amino acids. Losses at the gene ends were 2 bases for V and 1 base for J; bases not matched to a gene: 4. CDR3 protein: CASSLPGTGNTEAFF. The CDR3 coding sequence is TGCGCCAGCAGCTTACCCGGGACAGGGAACACTGAAGCTTTCTTT.

This clonotype occurred many times. The genes are TRBV28 and TRBJ2-3; D ambiguous. The germline V and J ends were trimmed by 8 bases and 2 bases, with 14 bases remaining between them. Germline loops: CDR1 MDHEN, CDR2 SYDVKM. This CDR3 is built from 14 residues. The CDR3 DNA sequence: TGTGCCAGCGAGTCCTTATTGGACACAGATACGCAGTATTTT. It is translated as CASESLLDTDTQYF.

This clonotype came up many times. The CDR3 reads CASSQSPLDEQYF. In nucleotides, the CDR3 is TGTGCCAGCAGCCAGAGCCCACTTGACGAGCAGTACTTC. The chain employs TRBV3-1 and TRBJ2-7, with D uncertain. Germline CDR1 is LGHDT and CDR2 is YNNKEL (reference sequence). This CDR3 has 13 residues. V lost 3 bases, J lost 5 bases, and 11 bases lay in between.

There are many counts of this clonotype. The CDR3 nucleotides are TGCAGTGCTAGAGAAGACCTAGGAGGCTACACCTTC. Encoded protein: CSAREDLGGYTF. The chain carries TRBV20-1 and TRBJ1-2; D not resolved. The CDR3 is 12 residues long. Germline lookup yields CDR1 DFQATT and CDR2 SNEGSKA (reference sequence). Trimming left V 0 bases short and J 8 bases short, with 10 bases between.

This clonotype was counted at least ten times. This chain links TRBV15 with TRBJ2-1; D is unresolved. This CDR3 spans 12 amino acids. Germline CDR1 and CDR2: LNHNV and YYDKDF (reference sequence). Trimming removed 1 base at V and 6 bases at J, with 4 bases between. The CDR3 DNA sequence: TGTGCCACCAGCAGAGTAATCAATGAGCAGTTCTTC. It specifies CATSRVINEQFF.

The V gene is TRBV5-1, the J gene TRBJ1-5; no clear D gene. CDR3 size: 15 residues. Germline lookup yields CDR1 SGHRS and CDR2 YFSETQ. With 2 bases removed from V and 4 bases from J, the gap between germline ends came to 13 bases. CDR3 loop: CASSFEGFENQPQHF. The CDR3 DNA sequence: TGCGCCAGCAGCTTCGAAGGATTTGAGAATCAGCCCCAGCATTTT.

This clonotype showed up many times. The chain uses TRBV5-1 and TRBJ2-7, with TRBD1 matching over 8 bases. V lost 3 bases, J lost 2 bases, and 7 bases stayed unmatched. The CDR3 runs to 15 residues. Germline assignment: CDR1 SGHRS and CDR2 YFSETQ. Here the CDR3 DNA reads TGCGCCAGCAGCTCTATCCCGGGACAGGCCTACGAGCAGTACTTC. This codes for CASSSIPGQAYEQYF.

Many counts were recorded for this clonotype. The V gene is TRBV4-1, the J gene TRBJ2-3; TRBD2 matches 9 bases. V was clipped by 0 bases and J by 5 bases; unmatched bases: 6. Germline-derived CDR1 and CDR2 are MGHRA and YSYEKL. This CDR3 is 16 amino acids long. The CDR3 DNA is TGCGCCAGCAGCCAAGAGTGGGCGGGGGGGCAAGATACGCAGTATTTT. Translating gives CASSQEWAGGQDTQYF.

This clonotype was observed many times. The chain links TRBV7-3 to TRBJ1-2; D not certain. The CDR3 contains 13 residues. Germline V CDR1 and CDR2: SGHTA, FQGTGA. V was shortened by 4 bases and J by 8 bases, with 14 bases between the two germline ends. CDR3 DNA: TGTGCCAGCAGCTCCGATTCGATAGAAGGCTACACCTTC. As protein: CASSSDSIEGYTF.

The table lists this clonotype with many counts. DNA of the CDR3: TGCGCCAGCAGCTTGGGGCCTACTAGCGGGGTCTACGAGCAGTACTTC. Translating gives CASSLGPTSGVYEQYF. The gene calls are TRBV5-1 and TRBJ2-7; 10 bases are a match to TRBD2. CDR3 length equals 16 residues. Germline CDR1 is SGHRS and CDR2 is YFSETQ. V trimming: 0 bases; J trimming: 3 bases; junction bases outside the gene matches: 6.

This clonotype was counted ten times or more. J is TRBJ2-1 and V is TRBV7-2; D gene unclear. Germline lookup yields CDR1 SGHTA and CDR2 FQGNSA. The CDR3 is 12 amino acids. V was pared by 2 bases and J by 7 bases, with 6 bases between. The CDR3 protein is CASSLIGNEQFF. The CDR3 DNA is TGTGCCAGCAGCTTAATTGGGAATGAGCAGTTCTTC.

This clonotype was seen ten or more times. The V gene is TRBV4-3, the J gene TRBJ2-2, with TRBD1 matching over 10 bases. This CDR3 has 17 amino acids. Losses at the gene ends were 4 bases for V and 7 bases for J; bases not matched to a gene: 12. The germline V gene has CDR1 LGHNA and CDR2 YSLEER. The CDR3 is CASSPLQGQGSVGELFF. The CDR3 DNA sequence: TGCGCCAGCAGCCCCCTCCAGGGACAGGGGTCTGTCGGGGAGCTGTTTTTT.

This clonotype was seen ten or more times. The chain couples TRBV11-1 to TRBJ1-3, with TRBD1 matching over 9 bases. The CDR3 extends over 19 amino acids. Germline CDR1 reads SGHAT; CDR2 reads FQDESV (reference sequence). V lost 5 bases to trimming and J lost 0 bases; unmatched junction nucleotides: 14. The CDR3 here is CASSNPGQGHYLSGNTIYF. CDR3 sequence (DNA): TGTGCCAGCAGCAACCCGGGACAGGGACATTACCTCTCTGGAAACACCATATATTTT.

This clonotype occurred many times. The chain has TRBV20-1 and TRBJ2-5; 8 bases agree with TRBD2. Per the germline V gene, CDR1 is DFQATT and CDR2 is SNEGSKA (reference sequence). The trim removed 0 bases at V and 1 base at J, leaving 7 bases unmatched. The length of the CDR3 is 16 residues. Written as DNA, the CDR3 is TGCAGTGCTAGAGATCGACGGGGGGGGCTCCAAGAGACCCAGTACTTC. It encodes CSARDRRGGLQETQYF.

This clonotype was observed at least ten times. The J gene is TRBJ1-5, the V gene TRBV2; tentative D call: TRBD1 (6 bases). The length of the CDR3 is 15 residues. Germline V gene lookup returns CDR1 SNHLY and CDR2 FYNNEI. Between the trimmed V and J ends, which lost 6 bases and 0 bases, there was a span of 12 bases. CDR3 protein: CASRQGFNSNQPQHF. CDR3 DNA: TGTGCCAGCAGACAGGGTTTTAATAGCAATCAGCCCCAGCATTTT.

This clonotype was recorded at least ten times. V gene TRBV10-1 combines with J gene TRBJ2-3; possible D gene TRBD1, 5 bases. V shed 0 bases and J shed 3 bases, with 7 bases lying between them. The CDR3 is 14 residues long. Germline assignment: CDR1 WNHNN and CDR2 SYGVQD (reference sequence). The CDR3 sequence is CASSESTETDTQYF. For the CDR3, the DNA is TGCGCCAGCAGTGAGTCGACAGAAACAGATACGCAGTATTTT.

This clonotype was counted at least ten times. The chain links TRBV27 to TRBJ2-7; 8 nucleotides align to TRBD1. The CDR3 is 15 amino acids. CDR1 is MNHEY and CDR2 is SMNVEV in the germline V gene (reference sequence). J gave up 2 bases and V 2 bases, and 5 bases lay outside the gene matches. CDR3 DNA sequence: TGTGCCAGCAGTTTAGGACAGGGTGATACCTACGAGCAGTACTTC. Its translation is CASSLGQGDTYEQYF.

This clonotype occurred many times. The chain combines TRBV5-1 with TRBJ2-2, with 9 bases aligning to TRBD2. Per germline, CDR1 SGHRS and CDR2 YFSETQ. The CDR3 covers 16 residues. The V segment lost 0 bases and the J segment 4 bases; nucleotides outside the gene matches: 4. CDR3 bases: TGCGCCAGCAGCTTGGCCGGGACTAGCACCACCGGGGAGCTGTTTTTT. Its protein product is CASSLAGTSTTGELFF.

This clonotype has at least ten counts. The rearrangement uses TRBV29-1 and TRBJ1-2; possible D gene TRBD1, 5 bases. Trimming left V 3 bases short and J 6 bases short, with 17 bases between. Germline V gene lookup returns CDR1 SQVTM and CDR2 ANQGSEA. The CDR3 spans 14 residues. The CDR3 sequence is CSVDGAGLSNGYTF. CDR3 bases: TGCAGCGTTGACGGCGCAGGGCTTAGCAATGGCTACACCTTC.

This clonotype was counted many times. The CDR3 DNA is TGTGCCAGCAGCTTAGTCGATAGAAACTACGAGCAGTACTTC. This gives the protein CASSLVDRNYEQYF. The J gene is TRBJ2-7, the V gene TRBV7-2, with D uncertain. The CDR3 is 14 residues long. The V and J ends lost 1 base and 3 bases respectively, with 10 bases between them. From germline, CDR1 is SGHTA and CDR2 FQGNSA.

This clonotype appeared a few times. This chain connects TRBV12-3 or TRBV12-4 to TRBJ2-5, with 10 bases identical to TRBD2. V trimming: 5 bases; J trimming: 7 bases; junction bases outside the gene matches: 7. This CDR3 has 14 amino acids. The DNA of the CDR3 is TGTGCCAGCAGTCCCGGGACTAGCGCTTGGACCCAGTACTTC. Amino acids: CASSPGTSAWTQYF.

This clonotype has a count of ten or more. The chain is built from TRBV19 and TRBJ1-2; D unclear. CDR3 length: 13 residues. The V gene's germline CDR1 is LNHDA and CDR2 SQIVND (reference sequence). Trimming left V 6 bases short and J 5 bases short, with 13 bases between. In DNA, the CDR3 is TGTGCCAGTAGAAACGAGGGAACGTATGGCTACACCTTC. Its protein product is CASRNEGTYGYTF.

This clonotype has at least ten counts. The chain couples TRBV18 to TRBJ2-1; D remains ambiguous. CDR3 size: 17 residues. Deletions cut 1 base from V and 0 bases from J, with 13 bases between. Germline CDR1 and CDR2: KGHSH and LQKENI. CDR3 in DNA: TGTGCCAGCTCACCACGATCAGGATTGAGCTCCTACAATGAGCAGTTCTTC. This codes for CASSPRSGLSSYNEQFF.

This clonotype was counted ten times or more. J is TRBJ2-1 and V is TRBV27; 13 nucleotides align to TRBD2. The germline gives CDR1 MNHEY, CDR2 SMNVEV (reference sequence). The junction had 14 bases not matched to a gene; V was cut back by 3 bases and J by 9 bases. There are 18 residues in the CDR3. This CDR3 reads CASSFRYPLAGGPGEQFF. CDR3 in DNA: TGTGCCAGCAGTTTTCGGTACCCACTAGCGGGGGGGCCGGGTGAGCAGTTCTTC.

This clonotype was observed many times. V gene TRBV7-9 combines with J gene TRBJ1-2; the D is unclear. The V and J ends lost 2 bases and 4 bases respectively, with 14 bases between them. CDR1 is SEHNR, CDR2 FQNEAQ, per germline (reference sequence). The CDR3 is made up of 15 amino acids. The DNA of the CDR3 is TGTGCCAGCAGCTTATTACGGCTTTTGCCCTATGGCTACACCTTC. Translating gives CASSLLRLLPYGYTF.

The table lists this clonotype with many counts. The chain joins TRBV27 to TRBJ2-3, with D possibly being TRBD2 (5 bases). Trimming took off 7 bases at V and 4 bases at J, with 12 bases between the two ends. From germline, CDR1 is MNHEY and CDR2 SMNVEV (reference sequence). CDR3 length: 13 amino acids. CDR3 in DNA: TGTGCCAGCAACGAAGGACTGGCAGATACGCAGTATTTT. The encoded protein is CASNEGLADTQYF.